These T cell receptor beta chains were read from a single sample in a study of cytotoxic CD8 clonotypes in ibrutinib-treated CLL. Repertoires were generated with immunoSEQ multiplex PCR, while TCRdb's copy carries only in-frame clones and drops some. The repertoire holds roughly 56,000 clones, roughly 71% seen once, with 35% to 55% in the top ten. Sample: PBMCs, taken after 12 months of ibrutinib treatment. These TCRs come from a human donor with chronic lymphocytic leukemia. Each CDR3 is given with its conserved first and last residue. The D gene is left open where the match is weak. Size tells how often a clone was seen (once, few, many) or the class of an expanded clone, and some rows leave it out.

D: TRBD1; V: TRBV9; J: TRBJ1-3; size: -; CDR3: CASSAGQGYGNTIYF; DNA: TGTGCCAGCAGCGCCGGACAGGGGTACGGAAACACCATATATTTT
D: -; V: TRBV11-2; J: TRBJ2-2; size: -; CDR3: CASSLASASRTGELFF; DNA: TGTGCCAGCAGCTTAGCTAGCGCCTCGAGAACCGGGGAGCTGTTTTTT
D: TRBD2; V: TRBV4-1; J: TRBJ2-3; size: -; CDR3: CASSQEGLAGGLTDTQYF; DNA: TGCGCCAGCAGCCAAGAGGGCCTAGCGGGAGGGCTTACAGATACGCAGTATTTT
D: -; V: TRBV2; J: TRBJ2-3; size: once; CDR3: CASGPTGDTQYF; DNA: TGTGCCAGCGGTCCTACGGGAGATACGCAGTATTTT
D: -; V: TRBV2; J: TRBJ2-2; size: -; CDR3: CASTFRRNSNTGELFF; DNA: TGTGCCAGCACCTTTCGGAGAAACTCGAACACCGGGGAGCTGTTTTTT
D: TRBD1; V: TRBV7-3; J: TRBJ2-7; size: few; CDR3: CASSPTGVGEQYF; DNA: TGTGCCAGCAGCCCCACAGGGGTGGGGGAGCAGTACTTC
D: -; V: TRBV12-5; J: TRBJ2-5; size: few; CDR3: CASGTGTEETQYF; DNA: TGTGCTAGTGGTACAGGGACGGAAGAGACCCAGTACTTC
D: TRBD1; V: TRBV4-1; J: TRBJ2-5; size: -; CDR3: CASSHVQGEETQYF; DNA: TGCGCCAGCAGCCACGTACAGGGGGAAGAGACCCAGTACTTC
D: -; V: TRBV7-3; J: TRBJ1-1; size: once; CDR3: CASSLSRENTEAFF; DNA: TGTGCCAGCAGCTTAAGTCGGGAGAACACTGAAGCTTTCTTT
D: -; V: TRBV11-2; J: TRBJ2-7; size: -; CDR3: CASSLDKGGRYEQYF; DNA: TGTGCCAGCAGCTTAGATAAGGGGGGACGGTACGAGCAGTACTTC
D: -; V: TRBV2; J: TRBJ2-5; size: few; CDR3: CASRVTSSETQYF; DNA: TGTGCCAGCAGGGTGACTAGTTCAGAGACCCAGTACTTC
D: TRBD2; V: TRBV6-4; J: TRBJ2-3; size: -; CDR3: CASSGPSGASYTQYF; DNA: TGTGCCAGCAGTGGTCCTAGCGGGGCCAGTTATACGCAGTATTTT
D: TRBD2; V: TRBV4-3; J: TRBJ2-3; size: -; CDR3: CASSQDSGGPNTQYF; DNA: TGCGCCAGCAGCCAAGACTCGGGAGGGCCAAATACGCAGTATTTT
D: TRBD1; V: TRBV5-6; J: TRBJ2-1; size: many; CDR3: CASSGDPTGGHNEQFF; DNA: TGTGCCAGCAGCGGGGACCCGACAGGGGGCCACAATGAGCAGTTCTTC
D: TRBD2; V: TRBV7-2; J: TRBJ2-1; size: -; CDR3: CASSLSGRAGNEQFF; DNA: TGTGCCAGCAGCCTTAGCGGGAGGGCAGGTAATGAGCAGTTCTTC
D: TRBD2; V: TRBV14; J: TRBJ2-1; size: -; CDR3: CASSLVGLAGANEQFF; DNA: TGTGCCAGCAGCTTAGTTGGACTAGCGGGGGCCAATGAGCAGTTCTTC
D: -; V: TRBV5-1; J: TRBJ2-7; size: -; CDR3: CASSLGQRRYEQYF; DNA: TGCGCCAGCAGCTTGGGACAGAGACGCTACGAGCAGTACTTC
D: -; V: TRBV9; J: TRBJ2-3; size: -; CDR3: CASSVRLVGSTDTQYF; DNA: TGTGCCAGCAGCGTCCGTCTTGTAGGCAGCACAGATACGCAGTATTTT
D: TRBD2; V: TRBV19; J: TRBJ2-1; size: -; CDR3: CASSTHSGRAYNEQFF; DNA: TGTGCCAGTAGTACCCATAGCGGGAGGGCTTACAATGAGCAGTTCTTC
D: -; V: TRBV4-1; J: TRBJ1-5; size: few; CDR3: CASSQSWTAEGNQPQHF; DNA: TGCGCCAGCAGCCAATCGTGGACAGCTGAGGGCAATCAGCCCCAGCATTTT
D: -; V: TRBV30; J: TRBJ1-5; size: few; CDR3: CAWSSQRNQPQHF; DNA: TGTGCCTGGAGTTCACAGCGGAATCAGCCCCAGCATTTT
D: -; V: TRBV6-5; J: TRBJ2-3; size: few; CDR3: CASRRDSTDTQYF; DNA: TGTGCCAGCAGACGGGACAGCACAGATACGCAGTATTTT
D: -; V: TRBV9; J: TRBJ2-1; size: -; CDR3: CASSVVGGSYNEQFF; DNA: TGTGCCAGCAGCGTAGTTGGGGGTTCCTACAATGAGCAGTTCTTC
D: TRBD2; V: TRBV7-9; J: TRBJ2-7; size: -; CDR3: CASTTGTSGSYEQYF; DNA: TGTGCCAGCACCACCGGGACTAGCGGTTCTTACGAGCAGTACTTC
D: TRBD1; V: TRBV28; J: TRBJ1-1; size: -; CDR3: CASSLLTGTANTEAFF; DNA: TGTGCCAGCAGTTTACTTACCGGGACAGCGAACACTGAAGCTTTCTTT
D: -; V: TRBV6-5; J: TRBJ1-1; size: -; CDR3: CASSDQGRTEAFF; DNA: TGTGCCAGCAGTGACCAGGGGCGCACTGAAGCTTTCTTT
D: -; V: TRBV7-3; J: TRBJ2-1; size: -; CDR3: CASSRDGSYNEQFF; DNA: TGTGCCAGCAGCCGCGATGGAAGTTACAATGAGCAGTTCTTC
D: -; V: TRBV6-5; J: TRBJ1-4; size: -; CDR3: CASRLDGLGGEKLFF; DNA: TGTGCCAGCAGGTTGGACGGCCTTGGGGGCGAAAAACTGTTTTTT
D: -; V: TRBV5-5; J: TRBJ1-5; size: -; CDR3: CASSLRGEGGPQHF; DNA: TGTGCCAGCAGCTTGAGGGGGGAAGGTGGGCCCCAGCATTTT
D: TRBD2; V: TRBV2; J: TRBJ2-7; size: -; CDR3: CASRSGRALSYEQYF; DNA: TGTGCCAGTCGGAGCGGGAGGGCCCTCTCCTACGAGCAGTACTTC
D: -; V: TRBV2; J: TRBJ1-4; size: -; CDR3: CASSEGLIGATNEKLFF; DNA: TGTGCCAGCAGTGAAGGTCTGATCGGGGCTACTAATGAAAAACTGTTTTTT
D: -; V: TRBV5-6; J: TRBJ1-1; size: -; CDR3: CASSFSNTEAFF; DNA: TGTGCCAGCAGCTTTTCCAACACTGAAGCTTTCTTT
D: -; V: TRBV18; J: TRBJ1-5; size: -; CDR3: CASSPGPEVGYRNQPQHF; DNA: TGTGCCAGCTCACCAGGCCCTGAGGTGGGTTATCGCAATCAGCCCCAGCATTTT
D: -; V: TRBV9; J: TRBJ2-3; size: -; CDR3: CASSVGELGRGTDTQYF; DNA: TGTGCCAGCAGCGTAGGTGAGCTCGGCCGGGGCACAGATACGCAGTATTTT
D: -; V: TRBV5-1; J: TRBJ2-2; size: -; CDR3: CASSLGRLPRPGELFF; DNA: TGCGCCAGCAGCTTGGGCCGGCTCCCAAGACCCGGGGAGCTGTTTTTT
D: -; V: TRBV5-4; J: TRBJ2-7; size: -; CDR3: CASSLDTTYEQYF; DNA: TGTGCCAGCAGCTTGGACACGACCTACGAGCAGTACTTC
D: TRBD2; V: TRBV4-3; J: TRBJ2-1; size: -; CDR3: CASSLGLAGGEQFF; DNA: TGCGCCAGCAGCCTGGGACTAGCGGGAGGTGAGCAGTTCTTC
D: TRBD1; V: TRBV30; J: TRBJ2-7; size: -; CDR3: CAFTTGAEQYF; DNA: TGTGCCTTTACCACAGGGGCCGAGCAGTACTTC
D: -; V: TRBV5-1; J: TRBJ2-7; size: -; CDR3: CASSLAVQGNEQYF; DNA: TGCGCCAGCAGCTTGGCGGTCCAGGGGAACGAGCAGTACTTC
D: TRBD2; V: TRBV14; J: TRBJ2-1; size: -; CDR3: CASSQDYSTSGNSYNEQFF; DNA: TGTGCCAGCAGCCAAGATTATTCGACTAGCGGGAACTCCTACAATGAGCAGTTCTTC
D: -; V: TRBV7-8; J: TRBJ2-5; size: -; CDR3: CASSLGPQETQYF; DNA: TGTGCCAGCAGCTTAGGCCCCCAAGAGACCCAGTACTTC
D: -; V: TRBV11-3; J: TRBJ2-1; size: -; CDR3: CASSLGGLSSYNEQFF; DNA: TGTGCCAGCAGCTTAGGGGGCCTAAGCTCCTACAATGAGCAGTTCTTC
D: TRBD2; V: TRBV19; J: TRBJ2-2; size: -; CDR3: CASSSGRAIVTGELFF; DNA: TGTGCCAGTAGTAGCGGGAGGGCAATCGTCACCGGGGAGCTGTTTTTT
D: -; V: TRBV28; J: TRBJ1-5; size: few; CDR3: CASSRPGSNQPQHF; DNA: TGTGCCAGCAGTAGGCCCGGTAGCAATCAGCCCCAGCATTTT
D: -; V: TRBV6-5; J: TRBJ1-3; size: -; CDR3: CASRPAGSGNTIYF; DNA: TGTGCCAGCAGACCCGCAGGCTCTGGAAACACCATATATTTT
D: -; V: TRBV15; J: TRBJ1-2; size: -; CDR3: CATSRLEEPGGYTF; DNA: TGTGCCACCAGCAGACTGGAGGAGCCCGGTGGCTACACCTTC
D: -; V: TRBV18; J: TRBJ1-1; size: -; CDR3: CASTLGSDTEAFF; DNA: TGTGCCAGCACTCTAGGGTCGGACACTGAAGCTTTCTTT
D: -; V: TRBV14; J: TRBJ1-4; size: once; CDR3: CASSQDTNGEKLFF; DNA: TGTGCCAGCAGCCAAGATACGAACGGGGAAAAACTGTTTTTT
D: -; V: TRBV11-3; J: TRBJ2-4; size: -; CDR3: CASSLKGGDIQYF; DNA: TGTGCCAGCAGCTTAAAGGGGGGAGACATTCAGTACTTC
D: TRBD1; V: TRBV7-9; J: TRBJ2-5; size: few; CDR3: CASSSGGWETQYF; DNA: TGTGCCAGCAGCTCAGGGGGCTGGGAGACCCAGTACTTC
D: -; V: TRBV2; J: TRBJ2-5; size: -; CDR3: CASSEAHSGGQETQYF; DNA: TGTGCCAGCAGTGAAGCCCACAGTGGGGGGCAAGAGACCCAGTACTTC
D: TRBD1; V: TRBV14; J: TRBJ2-1; size: -; CDR3: CASSQGRTGEQFF; DNA: TGTGCCAGCAGCCAAGGAAGGACAGGAGAGCAGTTCTTC
D: TRBD1; V: TRBV7-2; J: TRBJ1-2; size: -; CDR3: CASSFARGFGYTF; DNA: TGTGCCAGCAGCTTCGCCAGGGGGTTTGGCTACACCTTC
D: -; V: TRBV5-1; J: TRBJ1-2; size: -; CDR3: CASRDPGINYGYTF; DNA: TGCGCCAGCAGGGACCCGGGAATTAACTATGGCTACACCTTC
D: TRBD2; V: TRBV28; J: TRBJ2-5; size: -; CDR3: CASSFSGTMGQETQYF; DNA: TGTGCCAGCAGTTTTAGCGGGACAATGGGACAAGAGACCCAGTACTTC
D: -; V: TRBV11-2; J: TRBJ1-5; size: few; CDR3: CASSLDGDQPQHF; DNA: TGTGCCAGCAGCTTAGATGGGGATCAGCCCCAGCATTTT
D: TRBD1; V: TRBV6-1; J: TRBJ2-1; size: once; CDR3: CASSSGTGYNEQFF; DNA: TGTGCCAGCAGTTCCGGGACAGGGTACAATGAGCAGTTCTTC
D: TRBD1; V: TRBV30; J: TRBJ1-5; size: -; CDR3: CAWSRGTGDLRQPQHF; DNA: TGTGCCTGGAGTAGAGGAACAGGGGACCTGCGTCAGCCCCAGCATTTT
D: -; V: TRBV25-1; J: TRBJ1-2; size: few; CDR3: CASSQSWDGYTF; DNA: TGTGCCAGCAGCCAGTCGTGGGATGGCTACACCTTC
D: -; V: TRBV5-4; J: TRBJ2-1; size: -; CDR3: CASSLAGVSSNEQFF; DNA: TGTGCCAGCAGCTTGGCAGGGGTGTCGTCCAATGAGCAGTTCTTC